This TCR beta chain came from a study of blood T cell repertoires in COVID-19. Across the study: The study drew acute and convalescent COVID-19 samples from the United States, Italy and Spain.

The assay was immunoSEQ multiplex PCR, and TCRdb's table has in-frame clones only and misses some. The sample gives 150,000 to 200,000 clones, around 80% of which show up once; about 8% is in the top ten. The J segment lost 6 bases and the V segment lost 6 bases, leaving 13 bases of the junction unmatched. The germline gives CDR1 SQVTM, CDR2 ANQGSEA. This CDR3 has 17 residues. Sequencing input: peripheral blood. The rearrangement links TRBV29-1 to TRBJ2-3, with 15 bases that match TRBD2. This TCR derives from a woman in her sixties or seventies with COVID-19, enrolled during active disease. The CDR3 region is CSVEGPGLAGGSDTQYF. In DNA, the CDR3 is TGCAGCGTGGAGGGTCCGGGACTAGCGGGAGGATCGGATACGCAGTATTTT.